This entry lists 32 T cell receptor beta chains sequenced from one sample in a study of blood T cell repertoires in COVID-19. Clones were sequenced by immunoSEQ multiplex PCR, and TCRdb holds only the in-frame ones, with some missing. Of 60,000 to 80,000 clones in the sample, around 87% were seen once. Material: peripheral blood. These receptors came from a man between 65 and 80 years old with acute or convalescent COVID-19.

The chain links TRBV2 to TRBJ2-1; 7 bases match TRBD2. Germline V gene data show CDR1 as SNHLY and CDR2 as FYNNEI. There are 13 residues in the CDR3. V dropped 6 bases and J dropped 8; count of bases not matched to a gene: 7. CDR3 nucleotide sequence: TGTGCCAGCAGGCTAGCGGCGTTAGATGAGCAGTTCTTC. Translating gives CASRLAALDEQFF.

The genes are TRBV15 and TRBJ2-1; 7 bases are a match to TRBD1. The germline V gene encodes CDR1 LNHNV and CDR2 YYDKDF (reference sequence). CDR3 length equals 11 residues. The V segment lost 5 bases and the J segment 8 bases; nucleotides outside the gene matches: 0. CDR3 sequence reads: CATSGQDEQFF. The CDR3 nucleotides are TGTGCCACCAGCGGACAGGATGAGCAGTTCTTC.

The chain recombines TRBV5-1 with TRBJ1-4; TRBD1 aligns across 10 bases. Germline-derived CDR1 and CDR2 are SGHRS and YFSETQ. The CDR3 has 15 residues. J lost 7 bases, V lost 4 bases, and 7 bases had no gene match. The CDR3 nucleotides are TGCGCCAGCAGCCCCGGGGGACAGGGGCGTGAAAAACTGTTTTTT. This sequence encodes CASSPGGQGREKLFF.

The chain has TRBV19 and TRBJ1-1, with 7 bases fitting TRBD1. This CDR3 comprises 13 residues. Germline V gene sequence: CDR1 LNHDA, CDR2 SQIVND (reference sequence). Trimming cost V 7 bases and J 3 bases; bases outside gene matches: 5. CDR3 loop: CASNPTGYTEAFF. The CDR3 coding sequence is TGTGCCAGTAATCCGACAGGGTACACTGAAGCTTTCTTT.

The chain uses TRBV9 and TRBJ1-5, with D uncertain. Trimming shortened V by 0 bases and J by 3 bases, and 10 bases separated the two germline ends. Germline assignment: CDR1 SGDLS and CDR2 YYNGEE. The CDR3 contains 15 residues. CDR3 DNA sequence: TGTGCCAGCAGCGTAGGCCCAGGACTCAATCAGCCCCAGCATTTT. Amino acids: CASSVGPGLNQPQHF.

The CDR3 spells CASSLQASGNTGELFF. In DNA form, the CDR3 reads TGTGCCAGCAGCTTACAAGCGTCGGGGAACACCGGGGAGCTGTTTTTT. J is TRBJ2-2 and V is TRBV11-2, with D unclear. V was cut by 2 bases and J by 1 base, with 11 bases left in between. This CDR3 region has 16 residues. Germline CDR1 reads SGHAT; CDR2 reads FQNNGV. Combining the CDR3 with reference TRBV11-2 and TRBJ2-2 gives the whole variable domain EAGVAQSPRYKIIEKRQSVAFWCNPISGHATLYWYQQILGQGPKLLIQFQNNGVVDDSQLPKDRFSAERLKGVDSTLKIQPAKLEDSAVYLCASSLQASGNTGELFFGEGSRLTVL.

The gene calls are TRBV5-1 and TRBJ2-7; the D gene is possibly TRBD1 (6 bases). Germline CDR1 is SGHRS and CDR2 is YFSETQ. This CDR3 spans 16 amino acids. The V gene lost 3 bases and the J gene lost 7 bases, with 23 bases spanning the gap. This CDR3 is CASSSQQQGVSREQYF. CDR3 sequence (DNA): TGCGCCAGCAGCTCCCAACAACAGGGCGTTTCGAGAGAGCAGTACTTC. The variable domain in full, with the rest retrieved from reference TRBV5-1 and TRBJ2-7, is KAGVTQTPRYLIKTRGQQVTLSCSPISGHRSVSWYQQTPGQGLQFLFEYFSETQRNKGNFPGRFSGRQFSNSRSEMNVSTLELGDSALYLCASSSQQQGVSREQYFGPGTRLTVT.

The chain combines TRBV7-3 with TRBJ2-2; D may be TRBD2 (6 bases). Germline lookup yields CDR1 SGHTA and CDR2 FQGTGA. The V and J ends lost 5 bases and 2 bases respectively, with 12 bases between them. This CDR3 is built from 15 residues. The CDR3 is CASSPRLENTGELFF. The CDR3 coding sequence is TGTGCCAGCAGCCCTAGACTAGAAAACACCGGGGAGCTGTTTTTT.

This chain uses TRBV18 with TRBJ1-3, with D possibly matching TRBD1 (6 bases). The CDR3 contains 15 residues. From germline, CDR1 is KGHSH and CDR2 LQKENI. The ends were cut back, 3 bases at V and 4 bases at J, with 13 bases in the middle. CDR3 loop: CASSPSPGTGNTIYF. CDR3 coding DNA: TGTGCCAGCTCACCTAGTCCGGGGACAGGAAACACCATATATTTT.

The J gene is TRBJ2-5, the V gene TRBV5-8, with TRBD2 matching over 7 bases. CDR1 is SGHTS and CDR2 is YDEGEE in the germline V gene. This CDR3 has 15 amino acids. V dropped 0 bases and J dropped 2; count of bases not matched to a gene: 4. DNA of the CDR3: TGTGCCAGCAGCTTGGGGGCTAGCGGACAAGAGACCCAGTACTTC. Translating gives CASSLGASGQETQYF. Using reference TRBV5-8 and TRBJ2-5 for the parts outside the CDR3, the full variable domain is EAGVTQSPTHLIKTRGQQATLRCSPISGHTSVYWYQQALGLGLQFLLWYDEGEERNRGNFPPRFSGRQFPNYSSELNVNALELEDSALYLCASSLGASGQETQYFGPGTRLLVL.

The CDR3 bases are TGTGCCAGCAGCCAAGGATGGGGCCAGGGGAATGAGCAGTTCTTC. It yields the protein CASSQGWGQGNEQFF. The chain is built from TRBV14 and TRBJ2-1, with a tentative D call TRBD1 (6 bases). Germline V lookup: CDR1 SGHDN, CDR2 FVKESK. The V gene lost 1 base and the J gene lost 7 bases, with 14 bases spanning the gap. This CDR3 region has 15 residues.

V usage is TRBV28 and J usage is TRBJ2-7, with 7 bases that match TRBD2. Losses at the gene ends were 4 bases for V and 0 bases for J; bases not matched to a gene: 6. Germline V CDR1 and CDR2: MDHEN, SYDVKM. The CDR3 is 15 amino acids. CDR3 residues: CASSSNGRFSYEQYF. CDR3 nucleotide sequence: TGTGCCAGCAGTTCGAACGGGAGGTTCTCCTACGAGCAGTACTTC. Filled out from reference TRBV28 and TRBJ2-7, the complete variable domain reads DVKVTQSSRYLVKRTGEKVFLECVQDMDHENMFWYRQDPGLGLRLIYFSYDVKMKEKGDIPEGYSVSREKKERFSLILESASTNQTSMYLCASSSNGRFSYEQYFGPGTRLTVT.

The chain combines TRBV7-6 with TRBJ2-5; 10 bases match TRBD2. This CDR3 has 15 residues. The trim removed 5 bases at V and 2 bases at J, leaving 5 bases unmatched. Germline lookup yields CDR1 SGHVS and CDR2 FNYEAQ. The CDR3 is CASSQRGGLQETQYF. CDR3 DNA: TGTGCCAGCAGCCAGCGGGGGGGCCTGCAAGAGACCCAGTACTTC.

This chain uses TRBV29-1 with TRBJ1-2; 8 bases are shared with TRBD1. V shed 5 bases and J 3 bases; nucleotides not matched to a gene: 5. Germline V gene data show CDR1 as SQVTM and CDR2 as ANQGSEA. This CDR3 is built from 13 residues. Written as DNA, the CDR3 is TGCAGCGTTACAGGGGGGATGGACTATGGCTACACCTTC. Its protein is CSVTGGMDYGYTF.

The chain links TRBV30 to TRBJ2-1; no clear D. The CDR3 extends over 12 amino acids. CDR1 GTSNPN and CDR2 SVGIG come from the germline V gene (reference sequence). V lost 4 bases and J 8 bases, leaving 12 bases between the germline ends. CDR3 protein: CAWTLSLHEQFF. CDR3 nucleotide sequence: TGTGCCTGGACCCTATCCTTACATGAGCAGTTCTTC.

This chain connects TRBV7-8 to TRBJ1-5; no firm D call. This CDR3 is 14 amino acids long. V lost 6 bases and J 7 bases, leaving 16 bases between the germline ends. Looked up from germline, CDR1 is SGHVS and CDR2 is FQNEAQ. The CDR3 loop reads CASSPPRASQPQHF. CDR3 bases: TGTGCCAGCAGTCCACCCCGCGCATCCCAGCCCCAGCATTTT.

The genes are TRBV4-1 and TRBJ1-4; 8 nucleotides agree with TRBD1. J lost 7 bases, V lost 4 bases, and 11 bases had no gene match. Germline V gene data show CDR1 as MGHRA and CDR2 as YSYEKL. CDR3 length: 16 amino acids. Here the CDR3 reads CASSPVPGGGTEKLFF. CDR3 nucleotides: TGCGCCAGCAGCCCAGTCCCAGGGGGCGGGACTGAAAAACTGTTTTTT.

In DNA, the CDR3 is TGCGCCAGCAGCTTGCCGACTAGCGGGGGGTCAGAGACCCAGTACTTC. Protein product: CASSLPTSGGSETQYF. J is TRBJ2-5 and V is TRBV5-1, with 13 bases identical to TRBD2. The V gene's germline CDR1 is SGHRS and CDR2 YFSETQ. Unmatched junction bases numbered 4, after V lost 1 base and J lost 4 bases. This CDR3 has 16 amino acids.

V gene TRBV12-3 or TRBV12-4 combines with J gene TRBJ1-2, with TRBD1 as a possible D gene (5 bases). The CDR3 runs to 13 residues. V gave up 8 bases and J gave up 4 bases, with 14 bases separating them. The CDR3 spells CASGGGGLYGYTF. For the CDR3, the DNA is TGTGCCAGCGGCGGGGGGGGACTCTATGGCTACACCTTC.

CDR3 DNA: TGTGCCAGTAGTAAGGGTAGCGGGGGCGCAAATACGCAGTATTTT. This gives the protein CASSKGSGGANTQYF. The chain recombines TRBV19 with TRBJ2-3; 9 bases match TRBD2. Germline V CDR1 and CDR2: LNHDA, SQIVND (reference sequence). Trimming at V came to 4 bases and at J to 7 bases, leaving 9 bases not matched to a gene. The CDR3 has 15 amino acids.

V usage is TRBV23-1 and J usage is TRBJ1-5; no clear D. TRBV23-1 is an ORF for which the function is uncertain. The CDR3 sequence is 14 residues long. The V gene lost 0 bases and the J gene lost 4 bases, with 7 bases spanning the gap. The chain's CDR3 is CASSQSQENQPQHF. The DNA of the CDR3 is TGCGCCAGCAGTCAATCGCAGGAAAATCAGCCCCAGCATTTT.

V gene TRBV2 combines with J gene TRBJ1-5, with TRBD1 matching 7 bases. The CDR3 sequence is 14 residues long. Germline CDR1 is SNHLY and CDR2 is FYNNEI. V lost 5 bases and J lost 3; bases outside the gene matches: 4. CDR3 DNA: TGTGCCAGCAGTAGGGGGCTTCCCAATCAGCCCCAGCATTTT. Protein product: CASSRGLPNQPQHF. Supplemented by reference TRBV2 and TRBJ1-5, the full variable domain reads EPEVTQTPSHQVTQMGQEVILRCVPISNHLYFYWYRQILGQKVEFLVSFYNNEISEKSEIFDDQFSVERPDGSNFTLKIRSTKLEDSAMYFCASSRGLPNQPQHFGDGTRLSIL.

The V gene is TRBV6-1, the J gene TRBJ2-1, with 9 bases aligning to TRBD1. Germline CDR1 is MNHNS and CDR2 is SASEGT. This CDR3 has 16 amino acids. The J segment lost 2 bases and the V segment lost 3 bases, leaving 5 bases of the junction unmatched. Written as DNA, the CDR3 is TGTGCCAGCAGTGATGACACAGGGGGCCCCTACAATGAGCAGTTCTTC. It specifies CASSDDTGGPYNEQFF.

CDR3 loop: CASSFTALSYEQYF. CDR3 in DNA: TGTGCCAGCAGCTTTACAGCCCTCTCCTACGAGCAGTACTTC. This chain connects TRBV5-4 to TRBJ2-7; D is undetermined. Trimming took off 2 bases at V and 0 bases at J, with 9 bases between the two ends. Per germline, CDR1 SGHNT and CDR2 YYREEE (reference sequence). This CDR3 is built from 14 residues.

This clone has more than one count but fewer than ten. CDR3 sequence reads: CASSSNGGYALAKNIQYF. In DNA, the CDR3 is TGTGCCAGCAGCTCGAACGGGGGATATGCTCTAGCCAAAAACATTCAGTACTTC. V usage is TRBV7-2 and J usage is TRBJ2-4, with D perhaps matching TRBD2 (6 bases). Germline V lookup: CDR1 SGHTA, CDR2 FQGNSA. There are 18 residues in the CDR3. V was trimmed by 4 bases and J by 0 bases, leaving 19 bases between them.

The chain has TRBV5-6 and TRBJ2-7; 9 bases are a match to TRBD2. Germline CDR1 SGHDT, CDR2 YYEEEE. The CDR3 is 13 residues long. The V and J ends lost 5 bases and 3 bases, in that order; junction bases with no gene match: 3. The CDR3 sequence is CASSRLAVYEQYF. CDR3 nucleotide sequence: TGTGCCAGCAGTAGACTAGCGGTCTACGAGCAGTACTTC.

The chain joins TRBV6-5 to TRBJ2-7; TRBD2 aligns across 9 bases. V shed 5 bases, J shed 6 bases, and the junction held 11 bases outside the gene matches. From germline, CDR1 is MNHEY and CDR2 SVGAGI. The CDR3 consists of 15 residues. CDR3 sequence reads: CASSISGTSMFEQYF. The CDR3 DNA sequence: TGTGCCAGCAGTATTTCCGGGACTAGCATGTTCGAGCAGTACTTC.

The chain's CDR3 is CASGLKSTGHRTDTQYF. DNA of the CDR3: TGTGCTAGTGGTTTGAAAAGCACGGGACACCGCACAGATACGCAGTATTTT. This chain links TRBV12-5 with TRBJ2-3; D possibly corresponds to TRBD1 (6 bases). Trimming took off 2 bases at V and 1 base at J, with 16 bases between the two ends. Per the germline V gene, CDR1 is LGHNT and CDR2 is FRNRAP. This CDR3 contains 17 residues.

This clone was detected only a few times. V and J are TRBV19 and TRBJ2-2; 9 bases are a match to TRBD1. Per germline, CDR1 LNHDA and CDR2 SQIVND (reference sequence). With 5 bases clipped from V and 5 bases from J, the junction kept 6 bases outside the gene matches. The CDR3 sequence is 15 residues long. The CDR3: CASSVGDRVTGELFF. The CDR3 coding sequence is TGTGCCAGTAGTGTAGGGGACAGGGTAACCGGGGAGCTGTTTTTT.

The genes are TRBV2 and TRBJ2-5, with D hard to call. Between the trimmed V and J ends, which lost 3 bases and 1 base, there was a span of 12 bases. CDR1 and CDR2 from the germline V gene are SNHLY and FYNNEI. There are 15 residues in the CDR3. The CDR3 is CASSERLILQETQYF. CDR3 in DNA: TGTGCCAGCAGTGAGCGGCTCATACTCCAAGAGACCCAGTACTTC.

The V gene is TRBV11-2, the J gene TRBJ1-4; D is undetermined. The CDR3 spans 13 residues. V gave up 5 bases and J gave up 7 bases, with 11 bases separating them. Germline CDR1 is SGHAT and CDR2 is FQNNGV. The CDR3 bases are TGTGCCAGCAGCCCCGGAGGAAGTGAAAAACTGTTTTTT. Protein product: CASSPGGSEKLFF.

The chain employs TRBV7-9 and TRBJ2-2; D is possibly TRBD2 (6 bases). The CDR3 contains 14 residues. CDR1 and CDR2 (germline): SEHNR, FQNEAQ (reference sequence). Between the trimmed V and J ends, which lost 2 bases and 3 bases, there was a span of 7 bases. The CDR3 coding sequence is TGTGCCAGCAGCTTACCGGGAGACACCGGGGAGCTGTTTTTT. It codes for CASSLPGDTGELFF.